The T cell receptor beta chain described here comes from a study of identical twins. Findings and caveats of the study: Its conclusions, products of cross-sectional statistical analysis, did not come from following the same donors. A partial confounding effect on zero-insertion analyses could come from invariant MAIT and iNKT cells. There was more out-of-frame TCR alpha sharing in monozygotic twins than models estimated. Clonotypes of the beta chain that were abundant in cord blood carried fewer insertions (memory repertoires showed none).

The CDR3 has 14 amino acids. CDR1 and CDR2 (germline): SGDLS, YYNGEE. The V end was cut by 0 bases, the J end by 8 bases, with 12 bases between. A single record per CDR3 protein comes from TCRdb applying MiXCR to the 5' RACE reads. Of hundreds of thousands of distinct CDR3 sequences listed, 7.1% were seen once; the top ten hold 1.5% to 2%. This clonotype appeared a few times. Its target is not known. The same data also went into a second study, on yellow fever vaccine responses in identical twins.

The chain carries TRBV9 and TRBJ2-4, with D possibly being TRBD2 (6 bases). The sample comprised PBMCs. This TCR derives from a woman between 18 and 29 years old in good health. In nucleotides, the CDR3 is TGTGCCAGCAGCGTAGGCGGGATTAGCGACATTCAGTACTTC. It specifies CASSVGGISDIQYF.